Listed below are T cell receptor beta chains from one sample, sequenced in a study of T cells after yellow fever vaccination. TCRdb used MiXCR to reprocess the 5' RACE reads, holding one entry per CDR3 protein. This repertoire shows a few hundred thousand distinct CDR3 sequences, about 10% found once; its top ten account for over 3%. The specimen was CD4+ T cells sorted from PBMCs, collected 5 days after the yellow fever booster vaccination. The origin of the receptors is a man aged 18 to 35 who received the YFV17D yellow fever vaccine. Each CDR3 is given with its conserved first and last residue. D genes are given only for firm matches. Some rows have no size entry. The others give once, few or many, or a class for an expanded clone.

CDR3 DNA,CDR3 protein,V gene,J gene,clone size,D gene
TGTGCCATTGGGACTAGCGGGGTCTACGAGCAGTACTTC,CAIGTSGVYEQYF,TRBV10-3,TRBJ2-7,.,TRBD2
TGTGCCAGCAGTTCCCTCTGGGGGGTTAACTATGGCTACACCTTC,CASSSLWGVNYGYTF,TRBV6-2/TRBV6-3,TRBJ1-2,few,.
TGCGCCAGCAGCTTGGCAACAGGGACCGGAAACACCATATATTTT,CASSLATGTGNTIYF,TRBV5-1,TRBJ1-3,few,.
TGTGCCAGCTCTCGGGGCCAGGGTGGCAATGAGCAGTTCTTC,CASSRGQGGNEQFF,TRBV18,TRBJ2-1,many,.
TGTGCCAGCAGCTTGGGAACAAGGACCTATGGCTACACCTTC,CASSLGTRTYGYTF,TRBV5-4,TRBJ1-2,few,.
TGTGCCAGCTCACGGACAGGGGAATCACCCCTCCACTTT,CASSRTGESPLHF,TRBV18,TRBJ1-6,few,TRBD1
TGTGCCAGCAGGGCCCTTGGGAAACTGTTTTTT,CASRALGKLFF,TRBV12-3/TRBV12-4,TRBJ1-4,few,.
TGCAGCGTTTCCGGGACTGGAGGCTCTAATGAAAAACTGTTTTTT,CSVSGTGGSNEKLFF,TRBV29-1,TRBJ1-4,many,.
TGTGCCAGCAGCTTAGGACGGGGGTTGAACACTGAAGCTTTCTTT,CASSLGRGLNTEAFF,TRBV7-2,TRBJ1-1,few,.
TGTGCCAGCAGTTACGACGGCCTCGGGGGCTACACCTTC,CASSYDGLGGYTF,TRBV6-5,TRBJ1-2,few,.
TGTGCCAGCAGCCAAGCTAGCGGGGGCACAGATACGCAGTATTTT,CASSQASGGTDTQYF,TRBV4-2,TRBJ2-3,many,TRBD2